The subject of this entry is one T cell receptor (beta chain). What it binds is not known. With 6 bases removed from V and 4 bases from J, the gap between germline ends came to 16 bases. Germline V gene data show CDR1 as SQVTM and CDR2 as ANQGSEA. The CDR3 extends over 13 amino acids. Unique molecular identifiers were built into the TCR beta cDNA libraries. In TCRdb, the PCR reads were re-called with MiXCR into one record per CDR3 protein. The sample has about 820,000 distinct CDR3 sequences, approximately 57% seen once. The entry originates in a study of post-analysis software for immune sequencing data. Background on the study: The cohort encompassed relapsing-remitting, secondary progressive and progressive-relapsing multiple sclerosis disease courses. Study observations and caveats: Patients showed TRBV5-6, TRBV5-1 and TRBV20-1 among several TRBV segments more frequent than in controls. Samples prepared in the same batch strongly co-clustered by F measure. Multiple sclerosis patients showed significantly lower normalized Chao1 diversity than controls did.

This TCR derives from a girl between 10 and 17 years old with multiple sclerosis. Sequenced sample: blood. The rearrangement links TRBV29-1 to TRBJ2-7; D is possibly TRBD2 (5 bases). The CDR3 spells CSVPLGSGYEQYF. The CDR3 nucleotides are TGCAGCGTCCCCCTCGGCTCGGGGTACGAGCAGTACTTC.